The clone carrying this T cell receptor beta chain was seen only once. The data were taken from a study of blood T cell repertoires in COVID-19. In the study overall: Sources were T cells, B-cell-depleted T cells, or PBMCs; the material itself was cDNA or gDNA.

The CDR3 loop spans 13 amino acids. V lost 5 bases, J lost 3 bases, and 10 bases lay in between. CDR1 is MNHEY and CDR2 is SVGAGI in the germline V gene. TCRdb keeps only in-frame clones here, not all; method: immunoSEQ multiplex PCR. The sample lists a few hundred thousand clones, around 87% occurring once. The clonotype comes from a woman between 18 and 29 years old in a cohort exposed to, infected with or recovered from COVID-19 (not recorded which). V gene TRBV6-5 combines with J gene TRBJ1-1; TRBD1 might be the D (5 bases). The source material was PBMCs or T cells enriched from blood (not recorded which). In DNA, the CDR3 is TGTGCCAGCAGTACCCGACAGTACACTGAAGCTTTCTTT. It translates to CASSTRQYTEAFF.